A selection of T cell receptor beta chains follows, all from one sample in a study of blood T cells in healthy people across ages. TCRdb reanalysed the 5' RACE reads using MiXCR and keeps one entry per CDR3 protein. The sample has roughly 720,000 distinct CDR3 sequences, 50% to 65% seen once. The specimen was blood. These receptors came from an elderly man in good health. CDR3s include the opening cysteine and the closing phenylalanine or tryptophan. Each record gives: clone size, J gene, D gene, V gene, CDR3 DNA, CDR3 protein. D genes are given only for firm matches. The size entry is marked missing in some rows and otherwise reads once, few, many or a size class.

abundance: few; j_gene: TRBJ2-1; d_gene: TRBD2; v_gene: TRBV3-1; CDR3nt: TGTGCCAGCAGCCAAGAACTAGCGGGAGGGGACGATGAGCAGTTCTTC; CDR3aa: CASSQELAGGDDEQFF
abundance: once; j_gene: TRBJ2-4; d_gene: .; v_gene: TRBV3-1; CDR3nt: TGTGCCAGCAGCCAAGTGGGGGAGGACATTCAGTACTTC; CDR3aa: CASSQVGEDIQYF
abundance: few; j_gene: TRBJ2-7; d_gene: TRBD2; v_gene: TRBV20-1; CDR3nt: TGCAGTGCTAGAGATCCTAATAGCGGGGGCTACGAGCAGTACTTC; CDR3aa: CSARDPNSGGYEQYF
abundance: .; j_gene: TRBJ2-5; d_gene: TRBD1; v_gene: TRBV5-1; CDR3nt: TGCGCCAGCAGCCTGGACAGGTGGGTTAGTGAGCAGTACTTC; CDR3aa: CASSLDRWVSEQYF
abundance: .; j_gene: TRBJ2-1; d_gene: .; v_gene: TRBV5-1; CDR3nt: TGCGCCAGCAGCTCGCAAAGGGGTGAGCAGTTCTTC; CDR3aa: CASSSQRGEQFF
abundance: few; j_gene: TRBJ2-5; d_gene: TRBD2; v_gene: TRBV4-1; CDR3nt: TGCGCCAGCAGCCAAGGCCCCAGCGGGAGGACAGAGACCCAGTACTTC; CDR3aa: CASSQGPSGRTETQYF
abundance: few; j_gene: TRBJ2-7; d_gene: .; v_gene: TRBV21-1; CDR3nt: TGTGCCACCGGGACTCTGACCTACGAGCAGTACTTC; CDR3aa: CATGTLTYEQYF
abundance: .; j_gene: TRBJ2-3; d_gene: .; v_gene: TRBV7-8; CDR3nt: TGTGCCGGCAGCCCCCTAGGTGGCCAGGGCACAGATACGCAGTATTTT; CDR3aa: CAGSPLGGQGTDTQYF
abundance: .; j_gene: TRBJ1-2; d_gene: .; v_gene: TRBV3-1; CDR3nt: TGTGCCAGCAGCCTAGGACGGCAGCCCGGCTACACCTTC; CDR3aa: CASSLGRQPGYTF
abundance: few; j_gene: TRBJ2-3; d_gene: TRBD2; v_gene: TRBV6-5; CDR3nt: TGTGCCAGCAGTTACTCGATTCGGGAGGTTGGGCACAGATACGCGTATTTT; CDR3aa: CASSYSIREVGHRYAYF
abundance: .; j_gene: TRBJ2-1; d_gene: TRBD2; v_gene: TRBV5-1; CDR3nt: TGCGCCAGCAGCTTGGTAGCGGGAGGGGTCTACGAGCAGTTCTTC; CDR3aa: CASSLVAGGVYEQFF
abundance: .; j_gene: TRBJ1-2; d_gene: .; v_gene: TRBV6-6; CDR3nt: TGTGCCAGCAGGGACGGCGTCTATGGCTACACCTTC; CDR3aa: CASRDGVYGYTF
abundance: .; j_gene: TRBJ2-3; d_gene: TRBD2; v_gene: TRBV6-1; CDR3nt: TGTGCCAGCAGTGAAAACCCTAGCGGGCTACGGGGAGATACGCAGTATTTT; CDR3aa: CASSENPSGLRGDTQYF
abundance: .; j_gene: TRBJ2-5; d_gene: TRBD1; v_gene: TRBV7-2; CDR3nt: TGTGCCAGCAGCACACAAACAGGGGGGATGCCGTACTTC; CDR3aa: CASSTQTGGMPYF
abundance: many; j_gene: TRBJ2-3; d_gene: TRBD2; v_gene: TRBV20-1; CDR3nt: TGCAGTGCTAGAGACCGAGGGACTAGTAACGCAGATACGCAGTATTTT; CDR3aa: CSARDRGTSNADTQYF
abundance: .; j_gene: TRBJ2-1; d_gene: TRBD2; v_gene: TRBV6-1; CDR3nt: TGTGCCAGCACCCCGGGGACTAGCGGGAGAAATGAGCAGTTCTTC; CDR3aa: CASTPGTSGRNEQFF
abundance: .; j_gene: TRBJ2-5; d_gene: .; v_gene: TRBV5-1; CDR3nt: TGCGCCAGCACCATTGACAGGTTTGAGACCCAGTACTTC; CDR3aa: CASTIDRFETQYF
abundance: .; j_gene: TRBJ2-3; d_gene: .; v_gene: TRBV20-1; CDR3nt: TGCAGTTTTAGACTAGTAGCAGATACGCAGTATTTT; CDR3aa: CSFRLVADTQYF
abundance: few; j_gene: TRBJ2-7; d_gene: .; v_gene: TRBV21-1; CDR3nt: TGTGCCAGCAGCGTCGCTCTCCGGGAGGAGGCGGCCTACGAGCAGTACTTC; CDR3aa: CASSVALREEAAYEQYF
abundance: few; j_gene: TRBJ2-3; d_gene: .; v_gene: TRBV6-5; CDR3nt: TGTGCCAGCAGTTACTCGTCTTGGGGGCAAGTAGATACGCAGTATTTT; CDR3aa: CASSYSSWGQVDTQYF
abundance: .; j_gene: TRBJ1-1; d_gene: .; v_gene: TRBV7-9; CDR3nt: TGTGCCAGCAGCTTAGCGGGGGTCCGGAACCCCGGAACTGAAGCTTTCTTT; CDR3aa: CASSLAGVRNPGTEAFF
abundance: many; j_gene: TRBJ2-5; d_gene: .; v_gene: TRBV25-1; CDR3nt: TGTGCCAGCACCCTCTCAGGGGAGACCCAGTACTTC; CDR3aa: CASTLSGETQYF
abundance: .; j_gene: TRBJ1-1; d_gene: .; v_gene: TRBV9; CDR3nt: TGTGCCAGCAGCGTACGGGCAGCGAACACTGAAGCTTTCTTT; CDR3aa: CASSVRAANTEAFF
abundance: few; j_gene: TRBJ2-5; d_gene: TRBD2; v_gene: TRBV6-2/TRBV6-3; CDR3nt: TGTGCCAGCAGTTGGGGACTAGCGGGAGGCCAAGAGACCCAGTACTTC; CDR3aa: CASSWGLAGGQETQYF
abundance: .; j_gene: TRBJ2-3; d_gene: TRBD1; v_gene: TRBV15; CDR3nt: TGTGCCACCAGCAGGCCACAGGGGAGCACAGATACGCAGTATTTT; CDR3aa: CATSRPQGSTDTQYF
abundance: .; j_gene: TRBJ2-7; d_gene: .; v_gene: TRBV3-1; CDR3nt: TGTGCCAGCAGCCAAGGTGCGACTACCTTGTGGGAGCAGTACTTC; CDR3aa: CASSQGATTLWEQYF
abundance: .; j_gene: TRBJ1-4; d_gene: .; v_gene: TRBV27; CDR3nt: TGTGCCAGCAATCCCCTCGGACCGGCCCAATCGGAAAAACTGTTTTTT; CDR3aa: CASNPLGPAQSEKLFF
abundance: once; j_gene: TRBJ2-5; d_gene: .; v_gene: TRBV5-6; CDR3nt: TGTGCCAGCAGCTTGGCTACACGTTCAGAGACCCAGTACTTC; CDR3aa: CASSLATRSETQYF
abundance: .; j_gene: TRBJ2-3; d_gene: .; v_gene: TRBV20-1; CDR3nt: TGCAGTGCTAGTAAGGGTGGGGGAGGGGGGCCGGATACGCAGTATTTT; CDR3aa: CSASKGGGGGPDTQYF
abundance: few; j_gene: TRBJ2-6; d_gene: .; v_gene: TRBV13; CDR3nt: TGTGCCAGCAGCTTTAGGGACCCAGGGGCCAACGTCCTGACTTTC; CDR3aa: CASSFRDPGANVLTF
abundance: .; j_gene: TRBJ1-2; d_gene: .; v_gene: TRBV5-6; CDR3nt: TGTGCCAGCAGCCCCGGACGCCCAGCTACCTATGGCTACACCTTC; CDR3aa: CASSPGRPATYGYTF
abundance: .; j_gene: TRBJ2-7; d_gene: .; v_gene: TRBV21-1; CDR3nt: TGTGCCAGCAGCAAAGCCGGGCGGGAGACCTACGAGCAGTACTTC; CDR3aa: CASSKAGRETYEQYF
abundance: .; j_gene: TRBJ2-5; d_gene: TRBD1; v_gene: TRBV3-1; CDR3nt: TGTGTCAGCAGCCAAGGAGGGACAGGGAAAGAGACCCAGTACTTC; CDR3aa: CVSSQGGTGKETQYF
abundance: .; j_gene: TRBJ2-6; d_gene: .; v_gene: TRBV21-1; CDR3nt: TGTGCCAGCAGTCTGGTTACTGGGGCCAACGTCCTGACTTTC; CDR3aa: CASSLVTGANVLTF
abundance: few; j_gene: TRBJ2-1; d_gene: .; v_gene: TRBV29-1; CDR3nt: TGCGGTTGGAGGAGCCCTTGGTCAAATGAGCAGTTCTTC; CDR3aa: CGWRSPWSNEQFF
abundance: .; j_gene: TRBJ2-4; d_gene: .; v_gene: TRBV2; CDR3nt: TGTGCCAGCGTTCTTGAGACTAGGAACATTCAGTACTTC; CDR3aa: CASVLETRNIQYF
abundance: .; j_gene: TRBJ2-3; d_gene: .; v_gene: TRBV7-8; CDR3nt: TGTGCCAGCAGCCCTAACGGACGGCCTGAATACGCGTATTTT; CDR3aa: CASSPNGRPEYAYF
abundance: .; j_gene: TRBJ2-1; d_gene: .; v_gene: TRBV7-9; CDR3nt: TGTGCCAGCAGCTTCCCGTGGTACAATGAGCAGTTCTTC; CDR3aa: CASSFPWYNEQFF
abundance: .; j_gene: TRBJ2-2; d_gene: TRBD2; v_gene: TRBV7-2; CDR3nt: TGTGCCAGCAGCTTAAAGAATGTAGCGGGGGGAACCGGGGAGCTGTTTTTT; CDR3aa: CASSLKNVAGGTGELFF
abundance: .; j_gene: TRBJ1-1; d_gene: .; v_gene: TRBV5-1; CDR3nt: TGCGCCAGCAGCCCCCATGCAGGAGGGGACACTGAAGCTTTCTTT; CDR3aa: CASSPHAGGDTEAFF
abundance: .; j_gene: TRBJ2-3; d_gene: TRBD2; v_gene: TRBV9; CDR3nt: TGTGCCAGCAGCTCCCCAGCGGGGGGGGTAACGGTAGATACGCAGTATTTT; CDR3aa: CASSSPAGGVTVDTQYF
abundance: .; j_gene: TRBJ1-1; d_gene: .; v_gene: TRBV12-3/TRBV12-4; CDR3nt: TGTGCCAGCAGTTTAGGTCAACGGACGAGGCCCTCTGAAGCTTTCTTT; CDR3aa: CASSLGQRTRPSEAFF
abundance: .; j_gene: TRBJ2-1; d_gene: TRBD2; v_gene: TRBV20-1; CDR3nt: TGCAGTGCAACAGACACTAGCGGGAGTTTGAAGGAGCAGTTCTTC; CDR3aa: CSATDTSGSLKEQFF
abundance: .; j_gene: TRBJ2-7; d_gene: .; v_gene: TRBV15; CDR3nt: TGTGCCACCAGCAGATCAGGACGGAGCTCCTACGAGCAGTACTTC; CDR3aa: CATSRSGRSSYEQYF
abundance: .; j_gene: TRBJ2-5; d_gene: TRBD1; v_gene: TRBV12-3/TRBV12-4; CDR3nt: TGTGCCAGCAGTTTCACGACAGGGGGAGTAAATCATGGCCAGTACTTC; CDR3aa: CASSFTTGGVNHGQYF
abundance: .; j_gene: TRBJ1-5; d_gene: .; v_gene: TRBV12-3/TRBV12-4; CDR3nt: TGTGCCAGCAGTTTTAACAGGGTTGGGCAGCCCCAGCATTTT; CDR3aa: CASSFNRVGQPQHF
abundance: once; j_gene: TRBJ2-5; d_gene: .; v_gene: TRBV20-1; CDR3nt: TGCAGTGCTAGCATGGGGCAGGCCGCAGAGACCCAGTACTTC; CDR3aa: CSASMGQAAETQYF
abundance: .; j_gene: TRBJ1-5; d_gene: .; v_gene: TRBV5-1; CDR3nt: TGCGCCAGCAGCTTGGACCTGAATAGCAATCAGCCCCAGCATTTT; CDR3aa: CASSLDLNSNQPQHF
abundance: .; j_gene: TRBJ2-7; d_gene: .; v_gene: TRBV4-2; CDR3nt: TGTGCCAGCAGCCAAGAGGAGAGCGGGTCCTCCTACGAGCAGTACTTC; CDR3aa: CASSQEESGSSYEQYF
abundance: few; j_gene: TRBJ2-3; d_gene: .; v_gene: TRBV5-1; CDR3nt: TGCGCCAGCAGCCCGGCTAGCATCACAGATACGCAGTATTTT; CDR3aa: CASSPASITDTQYF
abundance: .; j_gene: TRBJ2-5; d_gene: .; v_gene: TRBV24-1; CDR3nt: TGTGCCACCAGTGCCCCCCTCCGGGGAAGGGAGACCCAGTACTTC; CDR3aa: CATSAPLRGRETQYF
abundance: once; j_gene: TRBJ1-1; d_gene: .; v_gene: TRBV12-3/TRBV12-4; CDR3nt: TGTGCCAGCAGCCCCGACATGGTAGACACTGAAGCTTTCTTT; CDR3aa: CASSPDMVDTEAFF
abundance: .; j_gene: TRBJ2-1; d_gene: .; v_gene: TRBV29-1; CDR3nt: TGCAGCGTTACCAGGGGCTACAATGAGCAGTTCTTC; CDR3aa: CSVTRGYNEQFF
abundance: few; j_gene: TRBJ2-7; d_gene: TRBD2; v_gene: TRBV7-2; CDR3nt: TGTGCCAGCAGCTTAGCGATGACTAGCGGCCCCTACGAGCAGTACTTC; CDR3aa: CASSLAMTSGPYEQYF
abundance: few; j_gene: TRBJ2-5; d_gene: TRBD2; v_gene: TRBV20-1; CDR3nt: TGCAGTGCTTGGAAAGCCGGGACTAGATCCAAAGAGACCCAGTACTTC; CDR3aa: CSAWKAGTRSKETQYF
abundance: .; j_gene: TRBJ1-2; d_gene: .; v_gene: TRBV9; CDR3nt: TGTGCCAGCACCCGATTGGAGGTAGATGGCTACACCTTC; CDR3aa: CASTRLEVDGYTF
abundance: .; j_gene: TRBJ1-5; d_gene: .; v_gene: TRBV6-5; CDR3nt: TGTGCCAGCAGCACAGGAGCCAATCAGCCCCAGCATTTT; CDR3aa: CASSTGANQPQHF